The 2 T cell receptor beta chains below all came from one sample that was sequenced in a study of cytomegalovirus exposure and HLA in healthy donors (dated by TCRdb to the late 2010s). Libraries were constructed by the immunoSEQ multiplex PCR assay. The multiplex PCR relied on a mix of 60 forward primers for TCR Vbeta segments and 13 reverse primers for TCR Jbeta segments. TCRdb retrieved this table from immuneACCESS and kept in-frame rearrangements only. Not all clones are present; in checked studies, unresolved V genes account for under half, and no reason is known for the remainder. The sample table shows roughly 180,000 clones, and more than 65% are seen once. Over 1.5% of the sample is held by the ten biggest clonotypes. Sequences were obtained from PBMCs. The receptors stem from a girl between 10 and 17 years old in good health and CMV-seropositive.

This clone was found a few times. The gene calls are TRBV18 and TRBJ2-7, with TRBD1 matching 8 bases. Germline CDR1 is KGHSH and CDR2 is LQKENI. Losses at the gene ends were 0 bases for V and 5 bases for J; bases not matched to a gene: 9. This CDR3 spans 16 amino acids. The CDR3 nucleotides read TGTGCCAGCTCACCACCGGTTCGGGACAGGATCCACGAGCAGTACTTC. Translation gives CASSPPVRDRIHEQYF.

As regards this clone: The same CDR3 can be traced to other DNA sequences in this sample. This chain joins TRBV5-1 and TRBJ1-6, with 8 bases lining up with TRBD1. J lost 10 bases, V lost 1 base, and 7 bases had no gene match. This CDR3 has 15 residues. The germline gives CDR1 SGHRS, CDR2 YFSETQ. The CDR3 is CASSLKGQGGSPLHF. CDR3 sequence (DNA): TGCGCCAGCAGCTTGAAAGGACAGGGAGGGTCACCCCTCCACTTT.